The 22 T cell receptor beta chains presented below share a single source sample, sequenced in a study of blood T cell repertoires in COVID-19. Some clones are missing from TCRdb's copy, which holds only in-frame ones; the method was immunoSEQ multiplex PCR. The sample includes about 320,000 clones, approximately 89% seen only once; the top ten take 5% to 6%. Sequencing input: PBMCs or T cells enriched from blood (not recorded which). The receptors come from a man aged 30 to 39 who had recovered from COVID-19.

The chain links TRBV19 to TRBJ2-7, with 9 bases fitting TRBD1. The CDR3 covers 15 residues. Germline CDR1 is LNHDA and CDR2 is SQIVND (reference sequence). V lost 5 bases, J lost 6 bases, and 11 bases stayed unmatched. The CDR3 DNA reads TGTGCCAGTAGTGGTGACAGGGGGGGTTTCTCCGAGCAGTACTTC. It is translated as CASSGDRGGFSEQYF.

The genes are TRBV10-2 and TRBJ1-5, with D perhaps matching TRBD1 (5 bases). Germline V gene data show CDR1 as WSHSY and CDR2 as SAAADI. This CDR3 comprises 17 residues. The V and J ends lost 7 bases and 0 bases respectively, with 19 bases between them. The CDR3 reads CASTPNGADNSNQPQHF. The CDR3 DNA follows: TGCGCCAGCACCCCAAATGGGGCAGATAATAGCAATCAGCCCCAGCATTTT.

The chain links TRBV5-1 to TRBJ2-3, with a weak D call TRBD1 (6 bases). V was trimmed by 1 base and J by 3 bases, leaving 12 bases between them. CDR3 length: 15 amino acids. From germline, CDR1 is SGHRS and CDR2 YFSETQ. CDR3 sequence (DNA): TGCGCCAGCAGCTTGCAGGGGAGTAATACAGATACGCAGTATTTT. Amino acids: CASSLQGSNTDTQYF.

V usage is TRBV9 and J usage is TRBJ1-6, with TRBD1 matching 9 bases. Per germline, CDR1 SGDLS and CDR2 YYNGEE. The CDR3 extends over 17 amino acids. V trimming: 7 bases; J trimming: 3 bases; junction bases outside the gene matches: 11. CDR3 residues: CASGRGQGRNYNSPLHF. CDR3 nucleotides: TGTGCCAGCGGCAGGGGACAGGGTAGGAACTATAATTCACCCCTCCACTTT.

The chain couples TRBV16 to TRBJ1-5; D possibly corresponds to TRBD1 (6 bases). Trimming left V 3 bases short and J 9 bases short, with 18 bases between. The CDR3 is 15 residues long. The germline V gene has CDR1 KGHSY and CDR2 FQNENV. The CDR3 loop reads CASSQWTVGSGPQHF. For the CDR3, the DNA is TGTGCCAGCAGCCAGTGGACAGTAGGATCAGGGCCCCAGCATTTT. Combining the CDR3 with reference TRBV16 and TRBJ1-5 gives the whole variable domain GEEVAQTPKHLVRGEGQKAKLYCAPIKGHSYVFWYQQVLKNEFKFLISFQNENVFDETGMPKERFSAKCLPNSPCSLEIQATKLEDSAVYFCASSQWTVGSGPQHFGDGTRLSIL.

The chain couples TRBV15 to TRBJ1-1; possibly TRBD1 for D (6 bases). Germline V lookup: CDR1 LNHNV, CDR2 YYDKDF (reference sequence). CDR3 length: 15 residues. V shed 5 bases and J shed 4 bases, with 17 bases lying between them. The CDR3 sequence: CATSEEKGVGTEAFF. The CDR3 nucleotides read TGTGCCACCAGCGAAGAGAAGGGGGTAGGCACTGAAGCTTTCTTT.

The chain links TRBV30 to TRBJ1-1, with D possibly TRBD1 on 6 matching bases. Germline CDR1 reads GTSNPN; CDR2 reads SVGIG (reference sequence). V was shortened by 7 bases and J by 8 bases, with 23 bases between the two germline ends. This CDR3 comprises 14 residues. The CDR3 region is CASRGGDTDLEAFF. The CDR3 nucleotides read TGTGCCTCGCGGGGAGGGGACACCGACCTAGAAGCTTTCTTT.

V usage is TRBV5-1 and J usage is TRBJ2-5, with a weak D call TRBD1 (5 bases). V was trimmed by 2 bases and J by 5 bases, leaving 13 bases between them. Per germline, CDR1 SGHRS and CDR2 YFSETQ. This CDR3 spans 14 amino acids. In DNA, the CDR3 is TGCGCCAGCAGCTTACGGACACTGGGCGAGACCCAGTACTTC. This translates into CASSLRTLGETQYF.

On this clone itself: Other DNA sequences in this sample translate to the same CDR3. The V and J genes are TRBV18 and TRBJ2-7, with D uncertain. In germline, CDR1 is KGHSH, CDR2 LQKENI. Trimming removed 3 bases from V and 3 bases from J, with 9 bases in between. CDR3 length: 13 amino acids. In nucleotides, the CDR3 is TGTGCCAGCTCACCCCCCTCCAGCTACGAGCAGTACTTC. Amino acids: CASSPPSSYEQYF.

The chain combines TRBV25-1 with TRBJ1-6; D gene ambiguous. Germline values: CDR1 MGHDK, CDR2 SYGVNS. Deletions cut 0 bases from V and 10 bases from J, with 13 bases between. The CDR3 covers 15 residues. The chain's CDR3 is CASSEYGHVGSPLHF. DNA of the CDR3: TGTGCCAGCAGTGAATATGGGCATGTCGGATCACCCCTCCACTTT.

J is TRBJ1-5 and V is TRBV19; 8 nucleotides line up with TRBD1. The CDR3 runs to 14 residues. The junction had 8 bases not matched to a gene; V was cut back by 7 bases and J by 6 bases. Germline values: CDR1 LNHDA, CDR2 SQIVND (reference sequence). This chain's CDR3 is CASMGTGVIQPQHF. The DNA for the CDR3 is TGTGCCAGTATGGGGACAGGAGTAATTCAGCCCCAGCATTTT.

V usage is TRBV5-1 and J usage is TRBJ1-1; maybe TRBD1 (5 bases). Germline-derived CDR1 and CDR2 are SGHRS and YFSETQ. This CDR3 has 13 residues. V was clipped by 5 bases and J by 5 bases, with 13 bases between them. The CDR3 nucleotides are TGCGCCAGCAGGCAGGGTCGAGGTACTGAAGCTTTCTTT. This sequence encodes CASRQGRGTEAFF.

The rearrangement joins TRBV7-9 to TRBJ2-7, with 8 bases aligning to TRBD2. CDR3 length: 17 residues. J was trimmed by 0 bases and V by 5 bases; bases with no gene match: 12. The germline gives CDR1 SEHNR, CDR2 FQNEAQ (reference sequence). CDR3 region: CASSPTTGGASSYEQYF. Here the CDR3 DNA reads TGTGCCAGCAGCCCCACTACCGGGGGGGCCTCCTCCTACGAGCAGTACTTC.

The V gene is TRBV7-8, the J gene TRBJ1-4; 7 bases are a match to TRBD1. The ends lost 3 bases at V and 5 bases at J; junction bases unmatched: 3. The germline gives CDR1 SGHVS, CDR2 FQNEAQ. The length of the CDR3 is 14 residues. The CDR3 sequence is CASSFWTGNEKLFF. CDR3 sequence (DNA): TGTGCCAGCAGCTTTTGGACAGGAAATGAAAAACTGTTTTTT. Full variable domain (rest looked up from reference TRBV7-8 and TRBJ1-4): GAGVSQSPRYKVAKRGQDVALRCDPISGHVSLFWYQQALGQGPEFLTYFQNEAQLDKSGLPSDRFFAERPEGSVSTLKIQRTQQEDSAVYLCASSFWTGNEKLFFGSGTQLSVL.

The chain carries TRBV25-1 and TRBJ2-7, with D perhaps TRBD2 (6 bases). Trimming left V 6 bases short and J 4 bases short, with 19 bases between. The CDR3 spans 15 residues. Germline loops: CDR1 MGHDK, CDR2 SYGVNS. In DNA form, the CDR3 reads TGTGCCAGCAGGGAGGGTAATAGTGGGGGGTACGAGCAGTACTTC. Translating gives CASREGNSGGYEQYF.

In this sample, this clone turned up once. This chain links TRBV28 with TRBJ2-1, with 10 bases lining up with TRBD2. V was pared by 5 bases and J by 4 bases, with 8 bases of the junction left unmatched. Germline V lookup: CDR1 MDHEN, CDR2 SYDVKM. The CDR3 contains 16 residues. The CDR3 spells CASSPIPSGSYNEQFF. CDR3 nucleotides: TGTGCCAGCAGTCCCATCCCTAGCGGGAGTTACAATGAGCAGTTCTTC.

This chain uses TRBV3-1 (or the pseudogene TRBV3-2) with TRBJ2-3; TRBD2 aligns across 14 bases. Trimming removed 5 bases from V and 15 bases from J; junction bases left unmatched: 7. The CDR3 runs 13 residues. Germline values: CDR1 LGHDT, CDR2 YNNKEL (reference sequence). CDR3: CASSARLAGGQYF. In DNA form, the CDR3 reads TGTGCCAGCAGCGCCCGACTAGCGGGGGGGCAATATTTT.

This rearrangement joins TRBV10-1 to TRBJ2-3; tentatively, D is TRBD1 (5 bases). The germline V and J ends were trimmed by 6 bases and 6 bases, with 19 bases remaining between them. There are 15 residues in the CDR3. Germline lookup yields CDR1 WNHNN and CDR2 SYGVQD (reference sequence). CDR3 region: CASSPLTEALDTQYF. The CDR3 DNA reads as TGCGCCAGCAGCCCATTGACAGAGGCACTTGATACGCAGTATTTT.

V and J are TRBV7-9 and TRBJ2-7; D might be TRBD2 (5 bases). Germline V gene data show CDR1 as SEHNR and CDR2 as FQNEAQ (reference sequence). Trimming shortened V by 5 bases and J by 3 bases, and 17 bases separated the two germline ends. CDR3 length: 15 amino acids. Here the CDR3 DNA reads TGTGCCAGCAGCCAAAGCGGCAGGAGTGGCTACGAGCAGTACTTC. This translates into CASSQSGRSGYEQYF.

The V gene is TRBV5-1, the J gene TRBJ1-1; a weak D match, TRBD1 (6 bases). Germline loops: CDR1 SGHRS, CDR2 YFSETQ. Trimming took 4 bases from V and 2 from J, leaving 12 bases between them. CDR3 length: 14 amino acids. CDR3 DNA sequence: TGCGCCAGCAGCGGAACACAGGGAAACACTGAAGCTTTCTTT. Its protein product is CASSGTQGNTEAFF.

This chain connects TRBV18 to TRBJ1-1; perhaps TRBD1 as D (5 bases). Germline CDR1 KGHSH, CDR2 LQKENI. The V end was cut by 6 bases, the J end by 6 bases, with 14 bases between. This CDR3 contains 13 residues. CDR3 nucleotide sequence: TGTGCCAGCTCCTTGGACGTCAGGGCTGAAGCTTTCTTT. Its protein is CASSLDVRAEAFF.

The V gene is TRBV11-2, the J gene TRBJ1-3; no firm D call. This CDR3 region has 14 residues. V dropped 5 bases and J dropped 2 bases, with 10 bases sitting between them. The germline gives CDR1 SGHAT, CDR2 FQNNGV. The CDR3 nucleotides are TGTGCCAGCAGCCTACTAGGTCCTGGAAACACCATATATTTT. Translation gives CASSLLGPGNTIYF.